The entry below gives a single T cell receptor (beta chain) sequence along with its context. Its antigen is not identified. The data stem from a study of response to subunit inactivated influenza vaccine. Findings of the study overall: With each seasonal influenza vaccination, the authors suggested, few new T cells are recruited.

The CDR3 has 14 amino acids. Trimming removed 9 bases from V and 3 bases from J, with 16 bases in between. In TCRdb, the RT-PCR reads were re-called with MiXCR into one record per CDR3 protein. The sample includes roughly 540,000 distinct CDR3 sequences, roughly a quarter seen only once; the top ten take approximately 3%. This sample was also put to use in a study of T cells expressing NK-cell markers. As that study records: Researchers built TCR beta cDNA using 5'RACE template switching with UMIs. Sorted T-cell subsets CD3+CD56+NKG2C+, CD3+CD56+NKG2C- and CD3+CD56-NKG2C+ were TCR beta-sequenced. The CD3+CD56-NKG2C+ fraction of several donors was also led by these clonotypes.

The sample was CD4+ T cells sorted from PBMCs, taken 12 days after vaccination. V is TRBV12-3 or TRBV12-4 and J is TRBJ2-3; D unresolved. This clonotype originated in a man in his fifties who received an inactivated influenza vaccine. CDR3 loop: CASTRKGTTDTQYF. The CDR3 region has the DNA TGTGCCAGTACCAGGAAGGGCACGACAGATACGCAGTATTTT.